The 22 T cell receptor beta chains below all came from one sample that was sequenced in a study of radiotherapy plus CTLA-4 blockade in lung cancer. TCRdb's table, derived via immunoSEQ multiplex PCR, lists solely in-frame clones and lacks some. This table holds 70,000 to 95,000 clones, around 87% found once. The sample here was peripheral blood, taken from a patient treated with radiotherapy plus ipilimumab. Receptors were obtained from a human donor with non-small cell lung cancer that progressed on radiotherapy plus ipilimumab.

The V gene is TRBV4-1, the J gene TRBJ2-7; D tentatively reads TRBD1 or TRBD2 (5 bases each). In germline, CDR1 is MGHRA, CDR2 YSYEKL. V shed 4 bases and J shed 3 bases, with 16 bases lying between them. CDR3 length equals 15 residues. CDR3 residues: CASSRSVGGGYEQYF. For the CDR3, the DNA is TGCGCCAGCAGCCGTTCGGTGGGTGGGGGCTACGAGCAGTACTTC.

The rearrangement joins TRBV10-3 to TRBJ2-1, with 7 bases that match TRBD1. The CDR3 consists of 15 residues. V trimming: 10 bases; J trimming: 0 bases; junction bases outside the gene matches: 9. The germline V gene has CDR1 ENHRY and CDR2 SYGVKD. The CDR3 loop reads CANADRAVSYNEQFF. The DNA of the CDR3 is TGTGCCAACGCAGACAGGGCAGTCTCCTACAATGAGCAGTTCTTC.

In DNA, the CDR3 is TGTGCCAGCAGCTTGTGGGCGAGCGGGGGGATAGCCAAAAACATTCAGTACTTC. It is translated as CASSLWASGGIAKNIQYF. This rearrangement joins TRBV5-4 to TRBJ2-4; 9 bases align to TRBD2. The CDR3 is 18 residues long. V was clipped by 1 base and J by 0 bases; unmatched bases: 8. Germline V gene data show CDR1 as SGHNT and CDR2 as YYREEE (reference sequence).

The CDR3 region has the DNA TGTGCCAGCATGAGCACATGGGATACGCAGTATTTT. It encodes CASMSTWDTQYF. The chain has TRBV7-9 and TRBJ2-3; no clear D gene. From germline, CDR1 is SEHNR and CDR2 FQNEAQ (reference sequence). This CDR3 comprises 12 residues. Trimming removed 7 bases at V and 6 bases at J, with 11 bases between. The full variable domain, with the rest looked up from reference TRBV7-9 and TRBJ2-3, is DTGVSQNPRHKITKRGQNVTFRCDPISEHNRLYWYRQTLGQGPEFLTYFQNEAQLEKSRLLSDRFSAERPKGSFSTLEIQRTEQGDSAMYLCASMSTWDTQYFGPGTRLTVL.

The rearrangement joins TRBV29-1 to TRBJ1-3; D call uncertain. Looked up from germline, CDR1 is SQVTM and CDR2 is ANQGSEA. This CDR3 is 11 amino acids long. Trimming took 6 bases from V and 4 from J, leaving 7 bases between them. The DNA of the CDR3 is TGCAGCGTACCCCTCGGAAACACCATATATTTT. It specifies CSVPLGNTIYF.

This clone was picked up a small number of times. The chain recombines TRBV14 with TRBJ2-2; no clear D. The V end was cut by 2 bases, the J end by 2 bases, with 9 bases between. This CDR3 region has 15 residues. CDR1 SGHDN and CDR2 FVKESK come from the germline V gene. CDR3 bases: TGTGCCAGCAGCCAACAGGCCCCTAACACCGGGGAGCTGTTTTTT. This translates into CASSQQAPNTGELFF.

The V call is TRBV7-9, the J call TRBJ1-2; a possible D gene is TRBD1 (6 bases). The CDR3 runs 11 residues. V was pared by 7 bases and J by 7 bases, with 10 bases between. Germline V CDR1 and CDR2: SEHNR, FQNEAQ (reference sequence). The CDR3 loop is CASNRVGGYTF. The CDR3 nucleotides read TGTGCCAGCAACAGGGTTGGTGGCTACACCTTC.

The V and J genes are TRBV7-2 and TRBJ2-3, with TRBD2 identical over 8 bases. After removal of 5 bases from V and 1 base from J, the junction contained 17 bases not matched to a gene. The CDR3 runs 19 residues. Germline V gives CDR1 SGHTA, CDR2 FQGNSA. CDR3 region: CASSPSVSGSGSGTDTQYF. The CDR3 DNA is TGTGCCAGCAGCCCCTCGGTCAGCGGGAGTGGGTCTGGCACAGATACGCAGTATTTT. Full variable domain (missing parts from reference TRBV7-2 and TRBJ2-3): GAGVSQSPSNKVTEKGKDVELRCDPISGHTALYWYRQSLGQGLEFLIYFQGNSAPDKSGLPSDRFSAERTGGSVSTLTIQRTQQEDSAVYLCASSPSVSGSGSGTDTQYFGPGTRLTVL.

The DNA for the CDR3 is TGTGCCAGTAACATGGACGGGTCACATCAGCCCCAGCATTTT. This sequence encodes CASNMDGSHQPQHF. The chain is built from TRBV19 and TRBJ1-5; D remains unclear. Per germline, CDR1 LNHDA and CDR2 SQIVND (reference sequence). The CDR3 has 14 residues. Deletions cut 7 bases from V and 5 bases from J, with 15 bases between.

This chain connects TRBV5-1 to TRBJ2-5; D may be TRBD1 (6 bases). The CDR3 covers 15 residues. V dropped 0 bases and J dropped 1 base, with 10 bases sitting between them. Germline V lookup: CDR1 SGHRS, CDR2 YFSETQ. The CDR3 here is CASSLATGPQETQYF. CDR3 DNA: TGCGCCAGCAGCTTGGCAACAGGGCCCCAAGAGACCCAGTACTTC. The variable domain in full, completed from reference TRBV5-1 and TRBJ2-5, reads KAGVTQTPRYLIKTRGQQVTLSCSPISGHRSVSWYQQTPGQGLQFLFEYFSETQRNKGNFPGRFSGRQFSNSRSEMNVSTLELGDSALYLCASSLATGPQETQYFGPGTRLLVL.

The chain has TRBV7-2 and TRBJ2-7; D remains ambiguous. Germline values: CDR1 SGHTA, CDR2 FQGNSA. The CDR3 runs 14 residues. V was shortened by 1 base and J by 2 bases, with 9 bases between the two germline ends. The CDR3 is CASSLEAGTYEQYF. Here the CDR3 DNA reads TGTGCCAGCAGCTTAGAGGCAGGAACCTACGAGCAGTACTTC.

The chain uses TRBV11-3 and TRBJ1-2; tentative D call: TRBD1 (6 bases). With 1 base removed from V and 4 bases from J, the gap between germline ends came to 10 bases. The CDR3 loop spans 14 amino acids. Germline CDR1 is SGHNT and CDR2 is YENEEA. The CDR3 sequence: CASSLGPGAYGYTF. CDR3 in DNA: TGTGCCAGCAGCTTAGGACCAGGGGCCTATGGCTACACCTTC.

The chain uses TRBV6-4 and TRBJ1-6, with TRBD1 matching over 7 bases. There are 13 residues in the CDR3. V shed 3 bases, J shed 8 bases, and the junction held 1 base outside the gene matches. Looked up from germline, CDR1 is MRHNA and CDR2 is SNTAGT. CDR3 sequence: CASSDQGDSPLHF. The CDR3 DNA follows: TGTGCCAGCAGTGATCAGGGGGATTCACCCCTCCACTTT.

Regarding this clone: Other DNA sequences within the sample encode an identical CDR3. The chain carries TRBV6-5 and TRBJ2-2, with D unclear. V was shortened by 8 bases and J by 5 bases, with 6 bases between the two germline ends. Germline V gene data show CDR1 as MNHEY and CDR2 as SVGAGI. The CDR3 covers 11 residues. This CDR3 reads CASGITGELFF. For the CDR3, the DNA is TGTGCCAGCGGTATAACCGGGGAGCTGTTTTTT.

The chain joins TRBV29-1 to TRBJ1-5; 7 bases line up with TRBD1. V gave up 6 bases and J gave up 4 bases; unmatched junction bases: 6. The CDR3 consists of 13 residues. Germline V gene data show CDR1 as SQVTM and CDR2 as ANQGSEA. The CDR3 loop is CSVLTGVNQPQHF. For the CDR3, the DNA is TGCAGCGTCTTAACAGGGGTAAATCAGCCCCAGCATTTT. Variable domain in full (rest from reference TRBV29-1 and TRBJ1-5): SAVISQKPSRDICQRGTSLTIQCQVDSQVTMMFWYRQQPGQSLTLIATANQGSEATYESGFVIDKFPISRPNLTFSTLTVSNMSPEDSSIYLCSVLTGVNQPQHFGDGTRLSIL.

This clone is a singleton in its sample. The V gene is TRBV10-3, the J gene TRBJ2-7, with 9 bases fitting TRBD2. CDR3 length: 15 amino acids. V was pared by 5 bases and J by 0 bases, with 5 bases of the junction left unmatched. Germline V gives CDR1 ENHRY, CDR2 SYGVKD. The CDR3 is CAISFSGRGSYEQYF. The CDR3 nucleotides read TGTGCCATCAGTTTTAGCGGGAGAGGCTCCTACGAGCAGTACTTC.

As DNA, the CDR3 is TGTGCCAGCAGCGACGAACTGGGGGAGACCCAGTACTTC. Translated, it gives CASSDELGETQYF. This chain connects TRBV9 to TRBJ2-5; the D is unclear. V dropped 3 bases and J dropped 5 bases, with 11 bases sitting between them. There are 13 residues in the CDR3. Per the germline V gene, CDR1 is SGDLS and CDR2 is YYNGEE. The entire variable domain, with the rest obtained from reference TRBV9 and TRBJ2-5, is as follows: DSGVTQTPKHLITATGQRVTLRCSPRSGDLSVYWYQQSLDQGLQFLIQYYNGEERAKGNILERFSAQQFPDLHSELNLSSLELGDSALYFCASSDELGETQYFGPGTRLLVL.

This chain links TRBV14 with TRBJ1-5, with D uncertain. Per germline, CDR1 SGHDN and CDR2 FVKESK. This CDR3 is 13 amino acids long. V lost 4 bases and J 6 bases, leaving 10 bases between the germline ends. CDR3 sequence: CASSPSGSQPQHF. CDR3 bases: TGTGCCAGCAGCCCGTCGGGAAGTCAGCCCCAGCATTTT. Full variable domain (remainder filled in from reference TRBV14 and TRBJ1-5): EAGVTQFPSHSVIEKGQTVTLRCDPISGHDNLYWYRRVMGKEIKFLLHFVKESKQDESGMPNNRFLAERTGGTYSTLKVQPAELEDSGVYFCASSPSGSQPQHFGDGTRLSIL.

The chain combines TRBV7-2 with TRBJ2-5, with D tentatively TRBD2 (7 bases). V lost 6 bases and J 5 bases, leaving 16 bases between the germline ends. CDR1 and CDR2 (germline): SGHTA, FQGNSA. This CDR3 has 14 residues. CDR3 DNA: TGTGCCAGCAGAACCGCCGGGGGGCGGGAGACCCAGTACTTC. As protein: CASRTAGGRETQYF.

As regards this clone: In the same sample, other DNA sequences code for this CDR3. The chain has TRBV5-1 and TRBJ1-4, with D possibly TRBD1 on 5 matching bases. With 0 bases removed from V and 5 bases from J, the gap between germline ends came to 8 bases. There are 14 residues in the CDR3. Looked up from germline, CDR1 is SGHRS and CDR2 is YFSETQ. The CDR3 bases are TGCGCCAGCAGCTTGGGACAGCCGAATGAAAAACTGTTTTTT. Protein product: CASSLGQPNEKLFF.

The chain combines TRBV18 with TRBJ1-2; D ambiguous. Germline V lookup: CDR1 KGHSH, CDR2 LQKENI. The CDR3 sequence is 13 residues long. V gave up 2 bases and J gave up 4 bases, with 8 bases separating them. This chain's CDR3 is CASSPSPIYGYTF. The CDR3, as DNA: TGTGCCAGCTCACCATCCCCAATCTATGGCTACACCTTC. Full variable domain (outside the CDR3, taken from reference TRBV18 and TRBJ1-2): NAGVMQNPRHLVRRRGQEARLRCSPMKGHSHVYWYRQLPEEGLKFMVYLQKENIIDESGMPKERFSAEFPKEGPSILRIQQVVRGDSAAYFCASSPSPIYGYTFGSGTRLTVV.

V gene TRBV5-4 combines with J gene TRBJ2-1; 7 nucleotides line up with TRBD2. The CDR3 is made up of 16 amino acids. Trimming at V came to 4 bases and at J to 5 bases, leaving 12 bases not matched to a gene. CDR1 and CDR2 from the germline V gene are SGHNT and YYREEE (reference sequence). The DNA of the CDR3 is TGTGCCAGCAGCCCCTCCTCTGGCGGGAGCCACAATGAGCAGTTCTTC. Its translation: CASSPSSGGSHNEQFF.